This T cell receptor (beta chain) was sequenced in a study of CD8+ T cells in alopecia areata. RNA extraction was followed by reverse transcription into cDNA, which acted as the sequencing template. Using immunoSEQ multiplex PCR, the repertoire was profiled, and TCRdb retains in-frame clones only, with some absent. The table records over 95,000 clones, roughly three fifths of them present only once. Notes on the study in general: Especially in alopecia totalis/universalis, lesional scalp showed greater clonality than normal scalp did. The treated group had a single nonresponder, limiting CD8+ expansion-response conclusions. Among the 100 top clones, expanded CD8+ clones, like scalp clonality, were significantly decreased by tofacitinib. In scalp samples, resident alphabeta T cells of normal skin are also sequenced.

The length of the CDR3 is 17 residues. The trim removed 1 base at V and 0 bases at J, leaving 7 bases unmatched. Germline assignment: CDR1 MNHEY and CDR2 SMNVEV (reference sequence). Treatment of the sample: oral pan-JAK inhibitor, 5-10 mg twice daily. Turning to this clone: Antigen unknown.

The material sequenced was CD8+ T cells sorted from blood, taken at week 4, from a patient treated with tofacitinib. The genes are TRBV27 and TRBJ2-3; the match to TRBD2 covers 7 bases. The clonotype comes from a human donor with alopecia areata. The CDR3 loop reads CASSLWGSGSSTDTQYF. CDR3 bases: TGTGCCAGCAGTTTATGGGGTAGCGGGTCTAGCACAGATACGCAGTATTTT.